The 18 T cell receptor beta chains given below trace back to one sample, sequenced in a study of shared clonotypes between healthy human individuals. Using immunoSEQ multiplex PCR, the repertoire was profiled, and TCRdb retains in-frame clones only, with some absent. Seen here are about 520,000 clones, about 85% observed once, and the top ten hold over 9.5%. The sequencing input was PBMCs. The receptor set was obtained from a woman in her thirties or forties in good health. Some clones in this sample may be carry-over from other donors' samples.

About this clone: Other DNA sequences of this sample code for an identical CDR3. V and J are TRBV6-1 and TRBJ2-7; a weak D match, TRBD1 (6 bases). The V gene's germline CDR1 is MNHNS and CDR2 SASEGT. The length of the CDR3 is 13 residues. V shed 4 bases and J shed 3 bases, with 10 bases lying between them. The CDR3 DNA sequence: TGTGCCAGCAGTGTTGACAGGCGCTACGAGCAGTACTTC. Translation: CASSVDRRYEQYF.

In its sample, this clone was seen many times. The chain couples TRBV5-1 to TRBJ2-1; D gene ambiguous. V lost 1 base and J lost 0, with 11 bases in between. Germline lookup yields CDR1 SGHRS and CDR2 YFSETQ. The CDR3 length is 16 residues. The CDR3 DNA follows: TGCGCCAGCAGCTTGAGGCGGTTCAGCTCCTACAATGAGCAGTTCTTC. It yields the protein CASSLRRFSSYNEQFF.

This chain links TRBV28 with TRBJ2-3; the match to TRBD2 covers 10 bases. Germline CDR1 reads MDHEN; CDR2 reads SYDVKM. Trimming took 2 bases from V and 6 from J; bases not matched to a gene: 11. The CDR3 has 17 amino acids. In DNA form, the CDR3 reads TGTGCCAGCAGTTTAAACCGAAGCGGGAGGGGTAAGGATACGCAGTATTTT. It translates to CASSLNRSGRGKDTQYF.

V usage is TRBV18 and J usage is TRBJ1-1; no clear D gene. CDR3 size: 15 residues. CDR1 is KGHSH, CDR2 LQKENI, per germline. Between the trimmed V and J ends, which lost 0 bases and 1 base, there was a span of 9 bases. The CDR3 loop is CASSPPSVKNTEAFF. The DNA of the CDR3 is TGTGCCAGCTCACCACCCTCGGTTAAGAACACTGAAGCTTTCTTT.

Comments on this clone: A far larger clone is a single base away, which makes a read error likely. The chain couples TRBV5-1 to TRBJ2-7; a possible D gene is TRBD1 (7 bases). This CDR3 comprises 16 residues. In germline, CDR1 is SGHRS, CDR2 YFSETQ. In DNA form, the CDR3 reads TGCGCCGGCAGCTTGGCCCAGGGGGGAACCTCCTACGAGCAGTACTTC. Protein product: CAGSLAQGGTSYEQYF.

The chain carries TRBV7-6 and TRBJ2-1; weak D call: TRBD2 (5 bases). Germline CDR1 and CDR2: SGHVS and FNYEAQ. The CDR3 has 17 residues. Trimming left V 0 bases short and J 5 bases short, with 17 bases between. CDR3 coding DNA: TGTGCCAGCAGCTTAGCGAACCCCGGGTGGGAGAACAATGAGCAGTTCTTC. It specifies CASSLANPGWENNEQFF.

The CDR3 is CASSMGANTEAFF. CDR3 sequence (DNA): TGTGCCAGCAGTATGGGAGCGAACACTGAAGCTTTCTTT. The chain uses TRBV2 and TRBJ1-1; no clear D. The CDR3 runs to 13 residues. V lost 5 bases and J 1 base, leaving 8 bases between the germline ends. The germline V gene encodes CDR1 SNHLY and CDR2 FYNNEI.

This clone came up many times. The genes are TRBV28 and TRBJ1-1, with no clear D. Trimming cost V 6 bases and J 1 base, with 12 bases left between them. This CDR3 comprises 14 residues. The germline CDR1 and CDR2 sequences are MDHEN and SYDVKM. CDR3 sequence (DNA): TGTGCCAGCAGGCCTACGGGGAGGAACACTGAAGCTTTCTTT. This gives the protein CASRPTGRNTEAFF. The whole variable domain, filled in from reference TRBV28 and TRBJ1-1, reads DVKVTQSSRYLVKRTGEKVFLECVQDMDHENMFWYRQDPGLGLRLIYFSYDVKMKEKGDIPEGYSVSREKKERFSLILESASTNQTSMYLCASRPTGRNTEAFFGQGTRLTVV.

CDR3 bases: TGTGCCAGCAGCTTAGACCTAGCGGGAGCCTACAATGAGCAGTTCTTC. It specifies CASSLDLAGAYNEQFF. The chain links TRBV7-9 to TRBJ2-1; 10 nucleotides align to TRBD2. The germline gives CDR1 SEHNR, CDR2 FQNEAQ (reference sequence). V shed 1 base and J 2 bases; nucleotides not matched to a gene: 2. The CDR3 contains 16 residues.

This clone showed up just a few times. The V and J genes are TRBV5-1 and TRBJ2-1; D is unclear. The V end lost 7 bases, the J end lost 9 bases, and 17 bases lay between the germline ends. This CDR3 comprises 13 residues. The germline V gene encodes CDR1 SGHRS and CDR2 YFSETQ. CDR3 residues: CASALTPPSEQFF. As DNA, the CDR3 is TGCGCCAGCGCCTTGACCCCCCCGTCTGAGCAGTTCTTC.

As concerns this clone: This likely stems from a read error, as it lies one base from a far larger clone. The same CDR3 can be traced to other DNA sequences in this sample. The chain has TRBV25-1 and TRBJ1-3, with TRBD1 matching 7 bases. The CDR3 contains 14 residues. After removal of 4 bases from V and 7 bases from J, the junction contained 7 bases not matched to a gene. The germline V gene encodes CDR1 MGHDK and CDR2 SYGVNS. CDR3 sequence: CASSVGGDGNTIYF. CDR3 coding DNA: TGTGCCAGCAGTGTAGGGGGCGATGGGAACACCATATATTTT.

A few counts support this clone. The J gene is TRBJ1-1, the V gene TRBV29-1, with D maybe TRBD1 (5 bases). CDR1 is SQVTM, CDR2 ANQGSEA, per germline. This CDR3 has 15 amino acids. Trimming took off 5 bases at V and 0 bases at J, with 16 bases between the two ends. CDR3 DNA: TGCAGCGTTCAAGCGGGATGGGGCATGAACACTGAAGCTTTCTTT. It yields the protein CSVQAGWGMNTEAFF.

The genes are TRBV19 and TRBJ1-5; TRBD1 aligns across 9 bases. J gave up 2 bases and V 5 bases, and 4 bases lay outside the gene matches. The CDR3 is 15 residues long. The germline CDR1 and CDR2 sequences are LNHDA and SQIVND (reference sequence). Written as DNA, the CDR3 is TGTGCCAGTAGTCCTAGACAGGGGGGCAATCAGCCCCAGCATTTT. Translation gives CASSPRQGGNQPQHF.

V gene TRBV7-9 combines with J gene TRBJ2-7; 8 nucleotides match TRBD2. Germline CDR1 SEHNR, CDR2 FQNEAQ (reference sequence). Unmatched junction bases numbered 7, after V lost 6 bases and J lost 0 bases. The CDR3 consists of 15 residues. The CDR3 is CASSDVTSGSYEQYF. The CDR3 DNA reads as TGTGCCAGCAGTGACGTCACTAGCGGCTCCTACGAGCAGTACTTC.

The chain links TRBV18 to TRBJ1-3; 7 bases align to TRBD1. V dropped 2 bases and J dropped 3; count of bases not matched to a gene: 19. CDR3 length: 20 residues. Germline lookup yields CDR1 KGHSH and CDR2 LQKENI. DNA for the CDR3: TGTGCCAGCTCACCAAATCCAGGACAGGTCTTAACTGGTGGTGGAAACACCATATATTTT. As protein: CASSPNPGQVLTGGGNTIYF. The whole variable domain, filled in from reference TRBV18 and TRBJ1-3, reads NAGVMQNPRHLVRRRGQEARLRCSPMKGHSHVYWYRQLPEEGLKFMVYLQKENIIDESGMPKERFSAEFPKEGPSILRIQQVVRGDSAAYFCASSPNPGQVLTGGGNTIYFGEGSWLTVV.

The J gene is TRBJ2-1, the V gene TRBV4-3; the match to TRBD1 covers 9 bases. Per germline, CDR1 LGHNA and CDR2 YSLEER. This CDR3 comprises 18 residues. V lost 0 bases and J lost 6; bases outside the gene matches: 12. CDR3 in amino acids: CASSQDLPAGQGPNEQFF. The CDR3 DNA reads TGCGCCAGCAGCCAAGATTTACCCGCGGGACAGGGCCCCAATGAGCAGTTCTTC.

This clone has just one count. The V gene is TRBV5-4, the J gene TRBJ2-1; D not resolved. V lost 4 bases to trimming and J lost 0 bases, with 14 bases between them. The CDR3 sequence is 16 residues long. Per the germline V gene, CDR1 is SGHNT and CDR2 is YYREEE (reference sequence). The CDR3 sequence: CASSIDPSASYNEQFF. CDR3 coding DNA: TGTGCCAGCAGCATCGACCCTAGTGCCTCCTACAATGAGCAGTTCTTC.

Points on this clone: The same CDR3 can be traced to other DNA sequences in this sample. The chain joins TRBV25-1 to TRBJ2-6; D remains unclear. Trimming took off 8 bases at V and 0 bases at J, with 5 bases between the two ends. Germline V gene data show CDR1 as MGHDK and CDR2 as SYGVNS. This CDR3 spans 13 amino acids. CDR3 sequence: CASGYSGANVLTF. CDR3 sequence (DNA): TGTGCCAGCGGATACTCTGGGGCCAACGTCCTGACTTTC.